This T cell receptor (beta chain) was sequenced in a study of beta chain features in type 1 diabetes. Whole-study findings and limits: Insertion counts at VDJ junctions were lower in type 1 diabetes patients, who also showed more deletions there. High-TCR-expressing cells could be over-represented by cDNA sequencing. Moderate but significant shortening of TCRB CDR3s was recorded in all four CD4+ subsets from Type 1 diabetes patients. In the patient group, naive, central memory and Treg TCRB repertoires seemed more alike than in the healthy donor group.

Expressed TCRB transcripts were sequenced after all isolated RNA was converted to cDNA. Read counts averaged about 3.57 million for samples of naive, central memory and regulatory T cells. The table came from immunoSEQ multiplex PCR; TCRdb's copy has only in-frame clones and leaves some out. The top ten clones hold about 0.64% of a sample with a few hundred thousand clones, 8% to 10% of them seen once. This clone was picked up many times. What it recognizes is unknown. The specimen was central memory CD4+ T cells from blood. This clonotype originated in a man between 25 and 39 years old with type 1 diabetes.

The CDR3 DNA sequence: TGCGCCAGCAGCCAAGAACGTCTCGCGGGAGGGTCCTACAATGAGCAGTTCTTC. Its translation: CASSQERLAGGSYNEQFF. The genes are TRBV4-3 and TRBJ2-1; 9 nucleotides line up with TRBD2. The CDR3 length is 18 residues. V gave up 0 bases and J gave up 1 base; unmatched junction bases: 7. CDR1 and CDR2 (germline): LGHNA, YSLEER.